The sequence of this TCR beta chain was determined in a study of response to subunit inactivated influenza vaccine. General observations from the study: Every seasonal influenza vaccination brings in few new T cells, the authors suggested.

The germline V and J ends were trimmed by 0 bases and 10 bases, with 10 bases remaining between them. The germline V gene has CDR1 LGHDT and CDR2 YNNKEL (reference sequence). The CDR3 sequence is 13 residues long. Concerning this clonotype itself: Its antigen is still unknown.

MiXCR, applied by TCRdb to the RT-PCR reads, yields one record per CDR3 protein. This table holds about 480,000 distinct CDR3 sequences, roughly 27% found once. The receptor was derived from a man aged 50 to 60 who received an inactivated influenza vaccine. V gene TRBV3-1 combines with J gene TRBJ1-5; D is undetermined. Source: CD4+ T cells sorted from PBMCs, taken about 5 days after vaccination. CDR3 DNA: TGTGCCAGCAGCCAAGATCGAGTCGGCCCCCAGCATTTT. This encodes CASSQDRVGPQHF.